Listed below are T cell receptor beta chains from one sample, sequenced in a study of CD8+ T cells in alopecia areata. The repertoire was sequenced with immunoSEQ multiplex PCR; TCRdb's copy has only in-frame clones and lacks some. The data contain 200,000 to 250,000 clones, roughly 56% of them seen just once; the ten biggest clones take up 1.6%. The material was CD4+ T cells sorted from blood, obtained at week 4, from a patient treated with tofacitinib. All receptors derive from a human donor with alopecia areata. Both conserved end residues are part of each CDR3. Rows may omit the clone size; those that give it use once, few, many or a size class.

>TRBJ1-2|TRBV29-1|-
CSVKMAGDNYGYTF
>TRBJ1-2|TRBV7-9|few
CASSLDEKTGALSGYTF
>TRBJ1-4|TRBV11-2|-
CASSQGSSGVWEKLFF
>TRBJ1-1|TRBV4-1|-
CASSDIGAEAFF
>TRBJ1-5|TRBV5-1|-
CASSLGQPAQPQHF
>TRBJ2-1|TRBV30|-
CASMVPDRYNEQFF
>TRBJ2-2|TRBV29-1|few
CSVALAAELFF
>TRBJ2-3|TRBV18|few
CASSPTGTSTDTQYF
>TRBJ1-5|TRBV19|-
CASSIGGAISHGQHF
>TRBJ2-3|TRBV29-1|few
CSVGTDTQYF
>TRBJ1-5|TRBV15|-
CATSRDTVVNQPQHF
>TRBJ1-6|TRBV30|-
CAWSRDRVSSYNSPLHF
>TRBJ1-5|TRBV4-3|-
CASSQGGQGSGPQHF
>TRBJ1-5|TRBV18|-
CASSQGGNQPQHF
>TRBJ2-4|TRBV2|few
CASSVRGTGLNIQYF
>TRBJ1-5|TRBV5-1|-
CASSPGQQNQPQHF
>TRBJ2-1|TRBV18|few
CASSPPSVDEQFF
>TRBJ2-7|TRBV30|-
CAWSVPASYEQYF
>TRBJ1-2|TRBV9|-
CASSVTDNYGYTF
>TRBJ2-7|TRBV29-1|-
CSVGHGSYEQYF
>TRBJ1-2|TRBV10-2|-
CASSESWQGLTNGYTF
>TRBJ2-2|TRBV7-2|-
CASSATRTGELFF
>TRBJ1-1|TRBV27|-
CASSPKGQGVTEAFF
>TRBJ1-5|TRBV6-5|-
CASSSRQANQPQHF
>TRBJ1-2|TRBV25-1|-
CASSESLHPTSDYGYTF
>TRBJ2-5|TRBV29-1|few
CSVSPGHQETQYF
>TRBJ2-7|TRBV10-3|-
CAISPGQNYEQYF
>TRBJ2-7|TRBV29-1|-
CSGSESFSEQYF
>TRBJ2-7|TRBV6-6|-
CASTPRQGSTYEQYF
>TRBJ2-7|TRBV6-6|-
CASSTGRGLYEQYF
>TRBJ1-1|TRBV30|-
CAWKLGGRWTEAFF
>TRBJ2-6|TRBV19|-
CASSMIGRSSGANVLTF
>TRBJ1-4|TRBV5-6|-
CASPSCWGGNEKLFF
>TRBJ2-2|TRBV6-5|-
CASSQVSNTGELFF
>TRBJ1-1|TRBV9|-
CASSVEDRGVTEAFF
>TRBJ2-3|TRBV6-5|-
CASSRQGATDTQYF
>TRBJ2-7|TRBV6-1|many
CASSSGTGVLYEQYF
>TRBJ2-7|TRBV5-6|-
CASSWTGILYEQYF
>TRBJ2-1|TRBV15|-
CATSRLGARRGSGNEQFF
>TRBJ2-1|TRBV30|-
CAWSARYNEQFF
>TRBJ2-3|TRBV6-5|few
CASSYGSGSTDTQYF
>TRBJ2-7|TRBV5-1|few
CASSLDQTTEQYF